The sequence of this T cell receptor beta chain was determined in a study of blood T cell repertoires in COVID-19 (dated by TCRdb to about 2020). Background for the entire study: Collaborator samples came from the United States, Italy and Spain and covered acute and convalescent phases of COVID-19. The material from the prospective study consisted of cDNA or gDNA derived from T cells, B-cell-depleted T cells, or PBMCs. The dataset comprised deeply sampled blood TCRbeta repertoires from subjects exposed to, actively infected with, or recovered from COVID-19. The repertoires were released in a freely available public database meant as a resource for research on the immune response to SARS-CoV-2. Samples were obtained from the ongoing ImmuneRACE study (first 160 participants) and from over 1,000 subjects provided by 6 global collaborators. Sample metadata almost always included a de-identified subject ID, COVID-19 status, age in years and sex. Where available, HLA class I and class II types were taken from metadata supplied by the sample provider and were not determined by assay-based typing.

Enrolling through a virtual design, the prospective study's participants ranged in age from roughly 18 to 89 years and lived across roughly 24 United States geographic areas. In the prospective study, cohorts were assigned on the basis of participant-reported clinical history obtained from a screening survey and a study questionnaire. Exposed participants were defined as having been in contact with someone with a PCR-confirmed or clinician-diagnosed COVID-19 case within 2 weeks of study entry. In the prospective study, whole blood, serum and a nasopharyngeal or oropharyngeal swab were collected from each participant by mobile phlebotomists. Prospective study participants could optionally give additional blood draws and questionnaires over an approximately two-month period. Before DNA extraction, blood samples from the prospective study were shipped at room temperature or frozen. V and J are trimmed by 0 bases and 5 bases, and the gene matches miss 2 bases of the junction. Reading from cysteine to phenylalanine, the CDR3 counts 14 amino acids. Only CDR3 DNA remains: 42 bases, in frame from the first base. CDR1 and CDR2, looked up from the germline V gene, are SGHRS and YFSETQ.

The immunoSEQ Assay, a bias-controlled multiplex PCR, was used to amplify TCRbeta CDR3 regions from genomic DNA. As for the authors' bioinformatics: The number of nucleated cells in each sample was estimated by amplification of reference gene primers within the assay. To quantify the absolute abundance of each unique TCRbeta CDR3 rearrangement, sequence reads were collapsed and filtered. Productive Simpson clonality was computed per sample as the square root of Simpson's diversity index over productive rearrangements. TCRdb stores this immuneACCESS table with in-frame sequences only. Part of the clones is absent; in the studies checked, under half of the shortfall reflects unresolved V genes, and no reason is known for the rest. From that table come the V and J calls and clone size; the DNA was used to work out D and trimming. The sample table shows 350,000 to 500,000 clones, and 88% are seen once. The top ten hold roughly 1.4% of the sample.

Notes on this clone: No cognate antigen has been identified for it. No base-level quality is on record; no much larger clone is a single base apart.

Broad study findings and their caveats: The amount of clinical and demographic metadata varied by source and participant and was provided uncurated.

Sequencing was carried out using PBMCs or T cells enriched from blood (not recorded which). Rearrangement joined TRBV5-1 to TRBJ2-7; the central 10 bases match TRBD1. The TCR sequence derives from a woman aged 18-35 years who had been exposed to COVID-19. CDR3 region: CASSLVGQGDEQYF. The bases read TGCGCCAGCAGCTTGGTTGGACAGGGGGACGAGCAGTACTTC.